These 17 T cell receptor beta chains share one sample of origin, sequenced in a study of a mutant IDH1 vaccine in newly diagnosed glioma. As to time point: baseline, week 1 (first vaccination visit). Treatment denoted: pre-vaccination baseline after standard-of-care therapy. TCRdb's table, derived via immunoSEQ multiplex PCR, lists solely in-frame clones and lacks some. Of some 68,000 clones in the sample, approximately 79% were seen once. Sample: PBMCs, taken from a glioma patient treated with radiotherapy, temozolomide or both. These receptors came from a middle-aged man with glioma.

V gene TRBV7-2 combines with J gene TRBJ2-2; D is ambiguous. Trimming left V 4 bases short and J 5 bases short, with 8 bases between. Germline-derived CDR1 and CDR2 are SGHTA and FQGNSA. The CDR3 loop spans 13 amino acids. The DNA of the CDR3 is TGTGCCAGCAGCTCCCATTGGACCGGGGAGCTGTTTTTT. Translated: CASSSHWTGELFF.

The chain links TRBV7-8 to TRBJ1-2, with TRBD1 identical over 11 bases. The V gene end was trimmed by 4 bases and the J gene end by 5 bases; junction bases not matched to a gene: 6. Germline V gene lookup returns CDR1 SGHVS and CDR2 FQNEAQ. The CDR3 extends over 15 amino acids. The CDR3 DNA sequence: TGTGCCAGCAGCTCCCGGACAGGGGGCAGTTATGGCTACACCTTC. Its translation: CASSSRTGGSYGYTF.

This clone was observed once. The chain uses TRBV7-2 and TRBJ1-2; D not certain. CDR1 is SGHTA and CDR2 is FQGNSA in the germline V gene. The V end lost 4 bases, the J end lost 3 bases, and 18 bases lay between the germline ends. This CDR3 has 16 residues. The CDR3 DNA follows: TGTGCCAGCAGCTCGATATCCTCGGGGATAGACTATGGCTACACCTTC. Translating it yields CASSSISSGIDYGYTF.

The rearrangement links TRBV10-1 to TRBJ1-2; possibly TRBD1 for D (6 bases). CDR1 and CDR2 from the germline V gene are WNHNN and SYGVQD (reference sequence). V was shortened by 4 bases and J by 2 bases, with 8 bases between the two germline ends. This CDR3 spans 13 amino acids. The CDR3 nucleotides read TGCGCCAGCAGTGTGGACAGAAACTATGGCTACACCTTC. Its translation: CASSVDRNYGYTF.

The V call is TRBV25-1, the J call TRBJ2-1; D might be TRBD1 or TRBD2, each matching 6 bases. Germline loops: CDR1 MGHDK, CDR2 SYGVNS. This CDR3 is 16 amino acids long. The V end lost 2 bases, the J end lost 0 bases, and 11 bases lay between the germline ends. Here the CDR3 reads CASSEGGGLSYNEQFF. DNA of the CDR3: TGTGCCAGCAGTGAAGGAGGGGGACTCTCCTACAATGAGCAGTTCTTC.

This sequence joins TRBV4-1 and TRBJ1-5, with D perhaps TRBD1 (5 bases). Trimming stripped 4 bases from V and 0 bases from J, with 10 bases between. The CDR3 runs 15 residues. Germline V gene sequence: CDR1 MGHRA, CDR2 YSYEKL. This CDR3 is CASSLIQGSNQPQHF. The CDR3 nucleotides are TGCGCCAGCAGCCTTATTCAGGGTAGCAATCAGCCCCAGCATTTT.

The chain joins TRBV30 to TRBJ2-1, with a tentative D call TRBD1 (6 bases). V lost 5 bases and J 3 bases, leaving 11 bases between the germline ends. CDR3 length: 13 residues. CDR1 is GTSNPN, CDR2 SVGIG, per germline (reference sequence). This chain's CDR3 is CAWETGGYNEQFF. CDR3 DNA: TGTGCCTGGGAGACAGGAGGCTACAATGAGCAGTTCTTC.

CDR3: CASSVSSQSISGNTIYF. CDR3 nucleotide sequence: TGTGCCAGCAGTGTCTCTTCTCAAAGCATCTCTGGAAACACCATATATTTT. The chain carries TRBV2 and TRBJ1-3; no clear D gene. The CDR3 has 17 amino acids. V gave up 4 bases and J gave up 0 bases, with 16 bases separating them. Germline V lookup: CDR1 SNHLY, CDR2 FYNNEI.

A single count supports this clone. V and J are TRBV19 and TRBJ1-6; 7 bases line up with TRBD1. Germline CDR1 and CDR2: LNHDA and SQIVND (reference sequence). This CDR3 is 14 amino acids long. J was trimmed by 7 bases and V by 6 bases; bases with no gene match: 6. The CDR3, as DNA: TGTGCCAGTAGCTCGACAGGGTACAATTCACCCCTCCACTTT. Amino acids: CASSSTGYNSPLHF.

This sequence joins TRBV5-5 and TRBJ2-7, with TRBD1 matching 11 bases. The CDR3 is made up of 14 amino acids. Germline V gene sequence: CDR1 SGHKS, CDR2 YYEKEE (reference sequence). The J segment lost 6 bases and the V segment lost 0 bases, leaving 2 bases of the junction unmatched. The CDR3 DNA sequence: TGTGCCAGCAGCTTGGGGACAGGGGGCAGCGAGCAGTACTTC. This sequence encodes CASSLGTGGSEQYF.

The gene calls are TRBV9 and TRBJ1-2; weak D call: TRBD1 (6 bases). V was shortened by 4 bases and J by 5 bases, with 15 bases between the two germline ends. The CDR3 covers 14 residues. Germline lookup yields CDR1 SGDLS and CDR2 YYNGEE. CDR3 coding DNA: TGTGCCAGCAGCCTCAGGGGTTCCCTATATGGCTACACCTTC. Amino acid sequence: CASSLRGSLYGYTF.

The CDR3 sequence is CASSRMRGQENGYTF. CDR3 sequence (DNA): TGTGCCAGCAGCCGAATGAGGGGACAGGAAAATGGCTACACCTTC. The rearrangement joins TRBV13 to TRBJ1-2; 8 bases are shared with TRBD1. The CDR3 totals 15 residues. V trimming: 5 bases; J trimming: 6 bases; junction bases outside the gene matches: 11. Germline assignment: CDR1 PRHDT and CDR2 FYEKMQ (reference sequence).

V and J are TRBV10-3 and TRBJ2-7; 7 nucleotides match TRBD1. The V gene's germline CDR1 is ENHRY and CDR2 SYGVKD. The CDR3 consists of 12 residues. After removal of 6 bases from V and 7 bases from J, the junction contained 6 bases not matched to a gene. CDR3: CAIREQGREQYF. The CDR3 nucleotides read TGTGCCATCAGGGAACAGGGGCGGGAGCAGTACTTC.

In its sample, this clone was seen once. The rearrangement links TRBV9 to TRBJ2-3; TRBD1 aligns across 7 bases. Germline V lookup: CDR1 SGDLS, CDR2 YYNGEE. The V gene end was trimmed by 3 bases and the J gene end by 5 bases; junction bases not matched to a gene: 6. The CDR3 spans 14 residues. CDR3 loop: CASSASTGIDTQYF. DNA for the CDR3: TGTGCCAGCAGCGCATCGACAGGGATAGATACGCAGTATTTT.

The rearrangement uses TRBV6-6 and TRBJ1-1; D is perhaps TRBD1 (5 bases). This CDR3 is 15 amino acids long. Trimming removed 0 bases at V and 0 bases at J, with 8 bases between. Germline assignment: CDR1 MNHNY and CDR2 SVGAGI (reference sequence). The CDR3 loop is CASSYSGGLNTEAFF. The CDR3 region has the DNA TGTGCCAGCAGTTACTCGGGGGGGTTGAACACTGAAGCTTTCTTT.

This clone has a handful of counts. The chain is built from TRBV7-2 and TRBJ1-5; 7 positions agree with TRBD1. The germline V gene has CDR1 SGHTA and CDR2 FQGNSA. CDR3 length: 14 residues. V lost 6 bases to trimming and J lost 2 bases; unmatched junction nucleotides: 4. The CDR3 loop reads CASSSTGGNQPQHF. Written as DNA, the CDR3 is TGTGCCAGCAGTTCCACAGGGGGCAATCAGCCCCAGCATTTT.

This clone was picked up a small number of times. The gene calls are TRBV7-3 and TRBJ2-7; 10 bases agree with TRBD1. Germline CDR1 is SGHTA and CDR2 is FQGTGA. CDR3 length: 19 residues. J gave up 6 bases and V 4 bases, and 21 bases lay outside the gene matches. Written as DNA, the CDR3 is TGTGCCAGCAGCTCCCCATGGACAGGGGGTACGGCCCCTTACCGCGAGCAGTACTTC. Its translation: CASSSPWTGGTAPYREQYF.